This TCR beta chain was obtained from a study of blood T cell repertoires in COVID-19. Study as a whole: Sources were T cells, B-cell-depleted T cells, or PBMCs; the material itself was cDNA or gDNA.

Here immunoSEQ multiplex PCR was the method, and the copy in TCRdb shows in-frame clones only, minus some. The data hold approximately 390,000 clones, with around 90% observed a single time. The clonotype was recovered from a man younger than 35 with active or convalescent COVID-19. Sequenced sample: peripheral blood.

This chain's CDR3 is CASSYRTTSGGTDTQYF. CDR3 in DNA: TGTGCCAGCAGTTACCGAACGACTAGCGGAGGCACAGATACGCAGTATTTT. The V call is TRBV7-9, the J call TRBJ2-3, with TRBD2 identical over 9 bases. The CDR3 runs to 17 residues. The ends lost 6 bases at V and 1 base at J; junction bases unmatched: 11. The germline V gene encodes CDR1 SEHNR and CDR2 FQNEAQ (reference sequence).